This T cell receptor beta chain was identified during a study of blood T cell repertoires in COVID-19. In the study overall: Spain, Italy and the United States supplied samples that represented acute and convalescent COVID-19. Sources were T cells, B-cell-depleted T cells, or PBMCs; the material itself was cDNA or gDNA.

CDR3 length: 14 amino acids. V gave up 5 bases and J gave up 1 base, with 11 bases separating them. Per germline, CDR1 ENHRY and CDR2 SYGVKD. In this sample, this clone turned up a few times. Under the authors' procedure: Estimation of nucleated cell counts relied on the amplification of reference gene primers. TCRdb keeps only in-frame clones here, not all; method: immunoSEQ multiplex PCR. The DNA was the basis for D and trimming; V, J and clone size are from that table. The data hold about 58,000 clones, with around 83% observed a single time. One Seattle source followed patients from active infection through their disease course.

This receptor was obtained from a middle-aged man with COVID-19, enrolled during active disease. The sample was peripheral blood. V usage is TRBV10-3 and J usage is TRBJ1-1; a possible D gene is TRBD1 (5 bases). CDR3 amino acids: CAISRQSSNTEAFF. Written as DNA, the CDR3 is TGTGCCATCAGTCGACAGAGTTCGAACACTGAAGCTTTCTTT.